This T cell receptor beta chain was recorded in a study of shared clonotypes between healthy human individuals. General observations from the study: Relative to clonotypes present in all four donors, those not shared had lower generation probabilities. Naive subsets generally exceeded memory subsets in estimated richness. Roughly 5.3% of naive CD4 clonotypes were common to a handful of donors.

Only in-frame clones appear in the TCRdb table, and some are missing; sequencing was by immunoSEQ multiplex PCR. The sample lists 2,500,000 or so clones; about 92% were seen once. Participating donors were healthy, HIV-negative adults free of recent acute infections or vaccinations. The CDR3 runs to 11 residues. The V and J ends lost 5 bases and 4 bases respectively, with 6 bases between them. Germline values: CDR1 DFQATT, CDR2 SNEGSKA (reference sequence). To note about this clone: Its antigen remains unidentified. Other DNA sequences within the sample encode an identical CDR3.

The sample comprised naive CD4+ T cells sorted from blood. The subset is: CD45RA+ positively selected. This sequence originates from a man aged 18 to 30 in good health. This chain joins TRBV20-1 and TRBJ2-1, with D hard to call. CDR3 nucleotides: TGCAGTGCTCTCAGTTACAATGAGCAGTTCTTC. It specifies CSALSYNEQFF.